This TCR beta chain appears in the sequencing data of a study of early T cells in non-severe SARS-CoV-2 infection. Study overall: The input, bulk RNA from unsorted whole blood, was sequenced, and chains were unpaired.

Study findings and constraints: The VDJdb matching leaned toward anti-spike CD8 responses and overlooked private and CD4 specificities.

Losses at the gene ends were 2 bases for V and 7 bases for J; bases not matched to a gene: 7. This CDR3 region has 14 residues. CDR1 SGHDT and CDR2 YYEEEE come from the germline V gene. Unique molecular identifiers were added to individual cDNA molecules. TCRdb fed the 5' RACE reads into MiXCR, producing one record per CDR3 protein. Of tens of thousands of distinct CDR3 sequences listed, 5.5% to 8.5% are singletons. In this sample, this clonotype turned up many times. As yet, its antigen is unknown. This TCR was sampled from an adult who was a healthcare worker with PCR-confirmed SARS-CoV-2 infection or an uninfected control (not recorded which). The rearrangement links TRBV5-6 to TRBJ1-2; 8 nucleotides match TRBD1. This sample comprised whole blood, obtained at baseline. CDR3 region: CASSFWTGNAGYTF. CDR3 in DNA: TGTGCCAGCAGCTTCTGGACAGGGAACGCTGGCTACACCTTC. Drawing the rest from reference TRBV5-6 and TRBJ1-2, the complete variable domain is DAGVTQSPTHLIKTRGQQVTLRCSPKSGHDTVSWYQQALGQGPQFIFQYYEEEERQRGNFPDRFSGHQFPNYSSELNVNALLLGDSALYLCASSFWTGNAGYTFGSGTRLTVV.